This is a list of T cell receptor beta chains from one sample in a study of monozygotic twins with inflammatory bowel disease. From its re-call of the 5' RACE reads, TCRdb lists each CDR3 protein once, without DNA. The repertoire shows some 83,000 distinct CDR3 sequences; the top ten hold approximately 7.4%. Sample: blood. These receptor sequences come from a human donor with ulcerative colitis or Crohn's disease, or a healthy co-twin of an affected twin (not recorded which). The CDR3 runs from the conserved cysteine through the conserved F or W. Clone size is not always given. Where it is, it says once, few, many or a class for expanded clones.

size	V	J	CDR3
-	TRBV20-1	TRBJ2-3	CSARDGQGRADTQYF
-	TRBV7-3	TRBJ1-6	CASSSQAGLNSPLHF
-	TRBV18	TRBJ2-4	CASSPSGQYTLAKNIQYF
-	TRBV20-1	TRBJ1-1	CSAWGQGKAFF
-	TRBV7-9	TRBJ2-1	CASSLTGAGGPNNEQFF
-	TRBV20-1	TRBJ2-6	CSASPRANVLTF
-	TRBV12-3/TRBV12-4	TRBJ1-2	CASSFGTKKGYTF
-	TRBV2	TRBJ2-7	CASRDGSYEQYF
-	TRBV12-3/TRBV12-4	TRBJ1-5	CASSSSAGGQPQHF
-	TRBV6-1	TRBJ2-3	CASRTHRGSTDTQYF
-	TRBV5-1	TRBJ2-7	CASSLGQSSYEQYF
-	TRBV5-1	TRBJ2-2	CASSLYQSGARPGELFF
-	TRBV12-3/TRBV12-4	TRBJ2-7	CASSSTRSSYEQYF
-	TRBV7-3	TRBJ2-1	CASSSTSFSYNEQFF
-	TRBV2	TRBJ2-3	CASSDEAVRTDTQYF
-	TRBV29-1	TRBJ2-3	CSVQGGSTDTQYF
-	TRBV5-6	TRBJ2-2	CASSLDLIGGSNGELFF
-	TRBV13	TRBJ1-4	CASSYRPATNEKLFF
-	TRBV6-1	TRBJ1-2	CASRGTLINYGYTF
-	TRBV7-9	TRBJ2-1	CASSPGWRDKRNEQFF
-	TRBV7-3	TRBJ2-7	CASSPWPSEPHEQYF
-	TRBV7-8	TRBJ2-1	CASSYSRVRSSYNEQFF
-	TRBV7-6	TRBJ1-1	CASSLGSGDTEAFF
-	TRBV20-1	TRBJ2-5	CSARDGRIEETQYF
-	TRBV18	TRBJ1-1	CASSPGRAEAFF
-	TRBV2	TRBJ1-5	CASKVYNQPQHF
-	TRBV12-3/TRBV12-4	TRBJ1-1	CASSSRVGAMNTESFF
-	TRBV10-3	TRBJ1-4	CAARGEATNEKLFF
-	TRBV5-1	TRBJ2-7	CASCDQYEQYF
-	TRBV20-1	TRBJ2-3	CSARLAGLTDTQYF
-	TRBV12-3/TRBV12-4	TRBJ1-5	CASSLNQPQHF
-	TRBV2	TRBJ1-2	CASSGEGQIYGYTF
-	TRBV7-2	TRBJ2-1	CASSSPLAGGRNEQFF
-	TRBV11-2	TRBJ2-7	CASTTDSSYEQYF
-	TRBV12-3/TRBV12-4	TRBJ2-2	CASFITGELFF
-	TRBV7-9	TRBJ2-7	CASRPEGTGSEQYF
-	TRBV14	TRBJ1-5	CASSRGNRQPQHF
-	TRBV6-5	TRBJ2-3	CASSYLRGERPYF
-	TRBV10-2	TRBJ1-2	CASSANAGVGDYGYTF
-	TRBV6-4	TRBJ2-1	CASSDAVGHNEQFF
-	TRBV12-3/TRBV12-4	TRBJ1-2	CASSPLGARFNYGYTF
large	TRBV13	TRBJ1-1	CASSGSWGGDTEAFF
-	TRBV14	TRBJ2-1	CASSPRGAGQTSNEQFF
-	TRBV3-1	TRBJ1-1	CASSLTGERLEAFF
-	TRBV10-3	TRBJ1-1	CAISGGTGSVRTEAFF
-	TRBV20-1	TRBJ2-3	CSARFVGLTDTQYF
-	TRBV20-1	TRBJ2-7	CSARDPYGDYEQYF
-	TRBV5-1	TRBJ1-2	CASNRGERRNYGYTF
-	TRBV3-1	TRBJ1-4	CASSHLGEPGEKLFF
-	TRBV12-3/TRBV12-4	TRBJ1-1	CASSSISENTEAFF
-	TRBV19	TRBJ2-7	CASSAGRDRASYEQYF
-	TRBV7-6	TRBJ2-7	CASSLDGQSNGNFYEQYF